These 6 T cell receptor beta chains originate from one sample sequenced in a study of sequential checkpoint blockade in melanoma. Here immunoSEQ multiplex PCR was the method, and the copy in TCRdb shows in-frame clones only, minus some. This sample has around 12,000 clones, with roughly 81% found just once. The treatment was: randomized to nivolumab then ipilimumab (arm A) or the reverse (arm B). The material was CD8+ T cells sorted from blood (inferred from file names), obtained from a patient given nivolumab and ipilimumab in sequence. The receptors were gathered from a human donor with melanoma.

The chain joins TRBV29-1 to TRBJ2-7, with 7 bases identical to TRBD1. This CDR3 is built from 11 residues. V lost 6 bases to trimming and J lost 6 bases; unmatched junction nucleotides: 5. Germline CDR1 and CDR2: SQVTM and ANQGSEA. CDR3 protein: CSVRQGFEQYF. The CDR3 region has the DNA TGCAGCGTCCGACAGGGCTTCGAGCAGTACTTC.

The chain carries TRBV15 and TRBJ1-2; 10 bases match TRBD1. V shed 2 bases and J 8 bases; nucleotides not matched to a gene: 5. CDR3 length equals 14 residues. The germline V gene encodes CDR1 LNHNV and CDR2 YYDKDF (reference sequence). The CDR3 loop is CATSRTGTGVGYTF. CDR3 nucleotides: TGTGCCACCAGCAGAACCGGGACAGGGGTAGGCTACACCTTC.

The CDR3 DNA is TGTGCCAGCAGCTTTCAGGGGCCGAGCTCCTACAATGAGCAGTTCTTC. It yields the protein CASSFQGPSSYNEQFF. J is TRBJ2-1 and V is TRBV5-6; perhaps TRBD1 as D (6 bases). CDR1 is SGHDT and CDR2 is YYEEEE in the germline V gene. The CDR3 totals 16 residues. With 2 bases removed from V and 0 bases from J, the gap between germline ends came to 12 bases.

The chain recombines TRBV6-5 with TRBJ1-4; possibly TRBD1 for D (6 bases). This CDR3 contains 15 residues. V lost 6 bases and J 12 bases, leaving 23 bases between the germline ends. Germline V gene lookup returns CDR1 MNHEY and CDR2 SVGAGI. The CDR3 coding sequence is TGTGCCAGCAGGCCTCGCTCCTTCCAGCCAGGGGAACTGTTTTTT. It encodes CASRPRSFQPGELFF.

The rearrangement joins TRBV4-1 to TRBJ2-1; the match to TRBD2 covers 10 bases. Trimming took 2 bases from V and 4 from J; bases not matched to a gene: 2. Germline CDR1 is MGHRA and CDR2 is YSYEKL. The CDR3 length is 15 residues. The CDR3 is CASSQTSGAYNEQFF. The DNA for the CDR3 is TGCGCCAGCAGCCAAACTAGCGGGGCTTACAATGAGCAGTTCTTC.

The chain couples TRBV19 to TRBJ2-1; D possibly corresponds to TRBD2 (5 bases). The CDR3 has 13 amino acids. The germline gives CDR1 LNHDA, CDR2 SQIVND (reference sequence). V was pared by 10 bases and J by 7 bases, with 17 bases between. Here the CDR3 reads CATATNRANEQFF. The DNA of the CDR3 is TGTGCCACCGCGACTAACAGAGCAAATGAGCAGTTCTTC. Together with reference TRBV19 and TRBJ2-1, the CDR3 gives the full variable domain: DGGITQSPKYLFRKEGQNVTLSCEQNLNHDAMYWYRQDPGQGLRLIYYSQIVNDFQKGDIAEGYSVSREKKESFPLTVTSAQKNPTAFYLCATATNRANEQFFGPGTRLTVL.